Sequencing of this T cell receptor (beta chain) was carried out in a study of cytomegalovirus exposure and HLA in healthy donors. Profiled with immunoSEQ multiplex PCR; TCRdb holds only in-frame clones, not every one. The top ten hold over 12% of the sample, which has 220,000 or so clones, roughly 88% seen once. Comments on this clone: The antigen remains undetermined.

Germline V gene lookup returns CDR1 SGHNT and CDR2 YYREEE (reference sequence). Trimming shortened V by 4 bases and J by 0 bases, and 11 bases separated the two germline ends. This CDR3 has 15 residues. Study outcomes and limitations: Generally TCR sequences proved uncommon, though certain public TCRs appeared in numerous donors. CMV antigen specificity of a few CMV-associated chains was confirmed in vitro.

This receptor was identified in a woman younger than 45 in good health and CMV-seropositive. Sample: PBMCs. V gene TRBV5-4 combines with J gene TRBJ1-3; no definite D call. The CDR3, as DNA: TGTGCCAGCAGCCGTGACCTAGCCTCTGGAAACACCATATATTTT. Translated: CASSRDLASGNTIYF.